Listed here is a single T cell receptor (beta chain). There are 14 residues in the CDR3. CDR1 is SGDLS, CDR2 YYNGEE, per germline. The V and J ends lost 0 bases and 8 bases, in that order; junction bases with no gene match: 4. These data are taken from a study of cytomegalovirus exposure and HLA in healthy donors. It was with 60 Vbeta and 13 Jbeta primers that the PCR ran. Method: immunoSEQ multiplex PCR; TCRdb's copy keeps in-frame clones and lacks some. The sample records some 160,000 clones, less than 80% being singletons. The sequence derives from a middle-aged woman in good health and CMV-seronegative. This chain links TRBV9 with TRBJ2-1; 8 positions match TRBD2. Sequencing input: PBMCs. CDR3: CASSVVTGGDEQFF. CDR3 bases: TGTGCCAGCAGCGTAGTAACGGGAGGGGATGAGCAGTTCTTC.